Shown below are 19 T cell receptor beta chains from a single sample sequenced in a study of cytomegalovirus exposure and HLA in healthy donors. The PCR had 60 Vbeta and 13 Jbeta primers. Measured with immunoSEQ multiplex PCR; TCRdb has only the in-frame clones, and not every one. Of about 160,000 clones in the sample, roughly 80% were seen once. The sample comprised PBMCs. Receptors were obtained from a female donor in good health and CMV-seronegative.

This clone has more than one count but fewer than ten. This CDR3 is CAISGGLGTDTQYF. CDR3 nucleotide sequence: TGTGCCATCAGTGGGGGACTGGGAACAGATACGCAGTATTTT. The chain links TRBV10-3 to TRBJ2-3; D may be TRBD2 (6 bases). This CDR3 region has 14 residues. Per the germline V gene, CDR1 is ENHRY and CDR2 is SYGVKD. V was cut by 4 bases and J by 3 bases, with 11 bases left in between.

The chain carries TRBV7-2 and TRBJ2-3; possibly TRBD1 for D (5 bases). Germline values: CDR1 SGHTA, CDR2 FQGNSA. Trimming cost V 4 bases and J 0 bases, with 8 bases left between them. CDR3 length: 14 amino acids. CDR3 in DNA: TGTGCCAGCAGCTACCGACAGAGCACAGATACGCAGTATTTT. Its translation: CASSYRQSTDTQYF.

V usage is TRBV2 and J usage is TRBJ1-1; 7 positions match TRBD1. CDR3 length: 15 amino acids. Germline V gene sequence: CDR1 SNHLY, CDR2 FYNNEI. With V trimmed by 6 bases and J by 2 bases, 9 bases remained unmatched. This CDR3 is CASRGDRVANTEAFF. As DNA, the CDR3 is TGTGCCAGCAGGGGAGACAGGGTGGCAAACACTGAAGCTTTCTTT.

The V and J genes are TRBV28 and TRBJ1-6, with TRBD1 matching over 9 bases. The CDR3 has 14 residues. Germline V gene sequence: CDR1 MDHEN, CDR2 SYDVKM. Trimming took 4 bases from V and 9 from J; bases not matched to a gene: 4. The CDR3 here is CASSWTGVGSPLHF. The CDR3 nucleotides read TGTGCCAGCAGTTGGACAGGGGTAGGTTCACCCCTCCACTTT.

This chain uses TRBV7-6 with TRBJ1-1; 7 bases line up with TRBD1. J was trimmed by 1 base and V by 6 bases; bases with no gene match: 5. This CDR3 is built from 14 residues. The germline gives CDR1 SGHVS, CDR2 FNYEAQ. CDR3: CASRAGGKNTEAFF. The DNA of the CDR3 is TGTGCCAGCAGAGCAGGGGGGAAGAACACTGAAGCTTTCTTT.

The sample holds one count of this clone. The rearrangement joins TRBV19 to TRBJ1-5, with D tentatively TRBD1 (5 bases). This CDR3 region has 15 residues. The V gene lost 3 bases and the J gene lost 8 bases, with 17 bases spanning the gap. Germline lookup yields CDR1 LNHDA and CDR2 SQIVND (reference sequence). CDR3 region: CASSIRGQVVKPQHF. CDR3 DNA: TGTGCCAGTAGTATTAGGGGTCAGGTGGTAAAGCCCCAGCATTTT.

This clone was recorded a few times. The chain has TRBV30 and TRBJ2-2, with TRBD1 matching 8 bases. V lost 3 bases and J lost 5; bases outside the gene matches: 5. The CDR3 extends over 14 amino acids. Germline CDR1 is GTSNPN and CDR2 is SVGIG (reference sequence). This CDR3 reads CAWSRDRTTGELFF. CDR3 nucleotides: TGTGCCTGGAGCCGGGACAGGACTACCGGGGAGCTGTTTTTT.

The chain recombines TRBV18 with TRBJ2-1; a possible D gene is TRBD2 (7 bases). Germline V gives CDR1 KGHSH, CDR2 LQKENI. CDR3 length equals 15 residues. The ends were cut back, 2 bases at V and 2 bases at J, with 10 bases in the middle. The CDR3 loop reads CASSPGGGPYNEQFF. CDR3 sequence (DNA): TGTGCCAGCTCACCAGGGGGGGGCCCCTACAATGAGCAGTTCTTC.

This clone came up a few times. The chain uses TRBV28 and TRBJ1-2, with D tentatively TRBD1 (6 bases). V was clipped by 5 bases and J by 7 bases, with 17 bases between them. Germline CDR1 and CDR2: MDHEN and SYDVKM. The CDR3 sequence is 14 residues long. The CDR3 region is CASSDPGGRAGYTF. As DNA, the CDR3 is TGTGCCAGCAGTGACCCGGGGGGCAGAGCTGGCTACACCTTC.

This rearrangement joins TRBV5-5 to TRBJ2-1; 10 bases line up with TRBD1. Trimming took 4 bases from V and 4 from J; bases not matched to a gene: 5. The CDR3 has 15 residues. Germline V lookup: CDR1 SGHKS, CDR2 YYEKEE (reference sequence). CDR3 sequence (DNA): TGTGCCAGCAGCCCCGGGACAGGGGCTTACAATGAGCAGTTCTTC. Protein product: CASSPGTGAYNEQFF.

This clone has a handful of counts. V usage is TRBV14 and J usage is TRBJ1-1; D unresolved. This CDR3 comprises 13 residues. With 4 bases removed from V and 0 bases from J, the gap between germline ends came to 6 bases. The germline V gene encodes CDR1 SGHDN and CDR2 FVKESK. CDR3 sequence: CASSLSLNTEAFF. The CDR3 DNA reads TGTGCCAGCAGCCTTTCTCTGAACACTGAAGCTTTCTTT.

J is TRBJ1-4 and V is TRBV6-6; TRBD1 agrees at 7 bases. This CDR3 has 14 residues. Trimming cost V 7 bases and J 8 bases; bases outside gene matches: 10. Germline CDR1 is MNHNY and CDR2 is SVGAGI (reference sequence). The DNA for the CDR3 is TGTGCCAGCACCGACGACAGGGTGAGAGAAAAACTGTTTTTT. As protein: CASTDDRVREKLFF.

The rearrangement links TRBV19 to TRBJ1-5; the D gene is possibly TRBD1 (6 bases). The length of the CDR3 is 14 residues. The germline CDR1 and CDR2 sequences are LNHDA and SQIVND (reference sequence). V dropped 3 bases and J dropped 3 bases, with 9 bases sitting between them. In nucleotides, the CDR3 is TGTGCCAGTAGTATTCAGGGGCACAATCAGCCCCAGCATTTT. Translated, it gives CASSIQGHNQPQHF.

The count of this clone is one. The CDR3 bases are TGTGCCATCAGTGAGTTCGACAGGGGGCTCAATCAGCCCCAGCATTTT. It is translated as CAISEFDRGLNQPQHF. The genes are TRBV10-3 and TRBJ1-5; 10 nucleotides match TRBD1. Germline trimming cut 1 base from V and 3 bases from J; bases unmatched to any gene: 3. CDR3 length equals 16 residues. Looked up from germline, CDR1 is ENHRY and CDR2 is SYGVKD.

This chain links TRBV9 with TRBJ1-1; D not certain. There are 12 residues in the CDR3. Looked up from germline, CDR1 is SGDLS and CDR2 is YYNGEE. Trimming took 2 bases from V and 3 from J, leaving 5 bases between them. The CDR3 DNA sequence: TGTGCCAGCAGCGTTGAGGACACTGAAGCTTTCTTT. Translation gives CASSVEDTEAFF.

The chain has TRBV28 and TRBJ2-7, with unresolved D. Germline V gene sequence: CDR1 MDHEN, CDR2 SYDVKM. The ends were cut back, 4 bases at V and 1 base at J, with 8 bases in the middle. The CDR3 length is 13 residues. The CDR3 DNA is TGTGCCAGCAGTTCCCCTTTTTCCTACGAGCAGTACTTC. This gives the protein CASSSPFSYEQYF.

The chain combines TRBV28 with TRBJ2-3; 7 bases agree with TRBD2. The CDR3 has 17 amino acids. V trimming: 4 bases; J trimming: 6 bases; junction bases outside the gene matches: 16. CDR1 and CDR2 (germline): MDHEN, SYDVKM. The DNA for the CDR3 is TGTGCCAGCAGTTCCCCGGGACTAACCAACGATGTGGATACGCAGTATTTT. Translated: CASSSPGLTNDVDTQYF.

The chain uses TRBV27 and TRBJ1-5; possible D gene TRBD1, 6 bases. The germline V gene encodes CDR1 MNHEY and CDR2 SMNVEV (reference sequence). The CDR3 consists of 17 residues. V was pared by 6 bases and J by 0 bases, with 18 bases between. The CDR3 coding sequence is TGTGCCAGCAGCTCCTCGGGACAAGGATATAGCAATCAGCCCCAGCATTTT. Amino acid sequence: CASSSSGQGYSNQPQHF.

The V and J genes are TRBV6-5 and TRBJ1-1; 8 nucleotides align to TRBD1. With V trimmed by 4 bases and J by 4 bases, 8 bases remained unmatched. The CDR3 extends over 15 amino acids. Germline CDR1 is MNHEY and CDR2 is SVGAGI. CDR3 in DNA: TGTGCCAGCAGTTCGTCGGGGACAGGTACCACTGAAGCTTTCTTT. Translated: CASSSSGTGTTEAFF.